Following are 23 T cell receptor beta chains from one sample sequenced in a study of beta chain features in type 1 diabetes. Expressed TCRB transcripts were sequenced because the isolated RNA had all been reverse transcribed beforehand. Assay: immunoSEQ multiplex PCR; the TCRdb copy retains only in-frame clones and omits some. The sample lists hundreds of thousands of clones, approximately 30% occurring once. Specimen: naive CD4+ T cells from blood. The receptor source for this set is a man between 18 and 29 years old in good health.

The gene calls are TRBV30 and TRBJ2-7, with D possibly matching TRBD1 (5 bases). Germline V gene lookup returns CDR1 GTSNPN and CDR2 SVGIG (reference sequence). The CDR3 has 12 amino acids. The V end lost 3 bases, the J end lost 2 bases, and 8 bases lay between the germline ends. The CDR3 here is CAWRQGTYEQYF. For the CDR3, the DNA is TGTGCCTGGAGGCAGGGAACCTACGAGCAGTACTTC.

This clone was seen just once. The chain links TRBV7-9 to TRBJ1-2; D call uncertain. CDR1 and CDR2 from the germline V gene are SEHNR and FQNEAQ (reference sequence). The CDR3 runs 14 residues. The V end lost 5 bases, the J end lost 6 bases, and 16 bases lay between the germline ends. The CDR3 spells CASSLRSFPHGYTF. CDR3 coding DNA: TGTGCCAGCAGCCTCCGGTCTTTTCCCCATGGCTACACCTTC.

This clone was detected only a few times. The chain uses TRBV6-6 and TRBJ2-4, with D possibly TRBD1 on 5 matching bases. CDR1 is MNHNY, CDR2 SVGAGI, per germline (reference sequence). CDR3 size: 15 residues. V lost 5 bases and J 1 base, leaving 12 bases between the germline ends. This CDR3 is CASSTDITAKNIQYF. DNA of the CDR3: TGTGCCAGCAGTACGGACATTACGGCCAAAAACATTCAGTACTTC.

In DNA form, the CDR3 reads TGTGCCTGGAGACCCTCCCTATTCCTCTACGAGCAGTACTTC. Its protein product is CAWRPSLFLYEQYF. The chain joins TRBV30 to TRBJ2-7, with D unclear. The CDR3 runs to 14 residues. Germline CDR1 is GTSNPN and CDR2 is SVGIG (reference sequence). Deletions cut 3 bases from V and 3 bases from J, with 15 bases between.

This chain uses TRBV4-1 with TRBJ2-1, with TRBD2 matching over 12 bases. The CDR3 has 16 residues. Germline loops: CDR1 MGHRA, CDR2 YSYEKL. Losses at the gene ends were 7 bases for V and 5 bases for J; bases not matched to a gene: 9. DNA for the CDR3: TGCGCCAGCACACTGACTAGCGGGAGAATGAACAATGAGCAGTTCTTC. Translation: CASTLTSGRMNNEQFF.

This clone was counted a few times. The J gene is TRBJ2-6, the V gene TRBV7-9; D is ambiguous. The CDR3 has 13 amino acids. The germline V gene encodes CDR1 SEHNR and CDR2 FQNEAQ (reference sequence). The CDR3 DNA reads TGTTCGTCAGGCAACTCTGGGGCCAACGTCCTGACTTTC. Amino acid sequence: CSSGNSGANVLTF.

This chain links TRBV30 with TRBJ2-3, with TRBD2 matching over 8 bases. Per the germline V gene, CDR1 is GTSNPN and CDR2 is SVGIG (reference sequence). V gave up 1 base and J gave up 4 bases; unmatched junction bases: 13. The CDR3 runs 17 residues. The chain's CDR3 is CAWSEWREAAGSDTQYF. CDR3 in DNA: TGTGCCTGGAGTGAATGGCGGGAGGCCGCCGGATCAGATACGCAGTATTTT.

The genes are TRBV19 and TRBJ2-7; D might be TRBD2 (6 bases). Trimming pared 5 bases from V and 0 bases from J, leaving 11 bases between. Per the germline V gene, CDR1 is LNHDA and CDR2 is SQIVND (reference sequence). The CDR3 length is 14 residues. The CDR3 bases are TGTGCCAGTAGTCTGTCTAGCGCCTCCTACGAGCAGTACTTC. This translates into CASSLSSASYEQYF.

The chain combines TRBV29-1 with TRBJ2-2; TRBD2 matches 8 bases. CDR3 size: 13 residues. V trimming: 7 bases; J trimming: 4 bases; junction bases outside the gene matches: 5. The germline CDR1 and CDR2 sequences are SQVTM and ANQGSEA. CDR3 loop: CSARGGTTGELFF. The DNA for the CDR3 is TGCAGCGCCCGGGGGGGGACCACCGGGGAGCTGTTTTTT.

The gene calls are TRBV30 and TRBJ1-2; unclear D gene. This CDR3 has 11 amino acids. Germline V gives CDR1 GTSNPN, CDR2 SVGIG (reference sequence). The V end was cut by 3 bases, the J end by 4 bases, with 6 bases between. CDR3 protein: CAWSPSYGYTF. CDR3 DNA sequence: TGTGCCTGGAGCCCCAGCTATGGCTACACCTTC.

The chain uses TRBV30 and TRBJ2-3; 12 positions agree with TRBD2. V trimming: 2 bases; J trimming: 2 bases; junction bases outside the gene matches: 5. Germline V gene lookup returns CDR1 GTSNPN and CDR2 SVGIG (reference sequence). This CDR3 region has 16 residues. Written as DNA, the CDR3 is TGTGCCTGGAGTCGACTAGCGGGGGAAAACACAGATACGCAGTATTTT. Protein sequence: CAWSRLAGENTDTQYF.

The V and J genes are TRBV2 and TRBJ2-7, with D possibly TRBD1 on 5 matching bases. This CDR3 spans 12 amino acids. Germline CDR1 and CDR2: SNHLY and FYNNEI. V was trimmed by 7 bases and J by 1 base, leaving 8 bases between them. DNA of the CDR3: TGTGCCAGCAAGGACATATCCTACGAGCAGTACTTC. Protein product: CASKDISYEQYF.

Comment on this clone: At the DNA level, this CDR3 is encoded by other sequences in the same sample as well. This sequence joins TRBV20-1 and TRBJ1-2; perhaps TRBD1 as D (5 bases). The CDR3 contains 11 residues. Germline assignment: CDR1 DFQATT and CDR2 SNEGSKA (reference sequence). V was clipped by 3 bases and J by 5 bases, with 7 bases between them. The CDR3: CSASDSYGYTF. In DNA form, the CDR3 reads TGCAGTGCTAGTGACAGTTATGGCTACACCTTC.

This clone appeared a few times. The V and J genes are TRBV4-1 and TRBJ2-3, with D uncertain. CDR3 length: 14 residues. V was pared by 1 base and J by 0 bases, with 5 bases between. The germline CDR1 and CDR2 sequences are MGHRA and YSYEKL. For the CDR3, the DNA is TGCGCCAGCAGCCAAGCTTCCAGCACAGATACGCAGTATTTT. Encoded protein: CASSQASSTDTQYF.

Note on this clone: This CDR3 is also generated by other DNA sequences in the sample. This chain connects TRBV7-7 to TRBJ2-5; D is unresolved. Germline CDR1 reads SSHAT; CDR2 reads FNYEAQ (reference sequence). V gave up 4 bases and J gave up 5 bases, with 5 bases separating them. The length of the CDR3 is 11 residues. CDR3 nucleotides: TGTGCCAGCAGCTCCGGGGAGACCCAGTACTTC. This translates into CASSSGETQYF.

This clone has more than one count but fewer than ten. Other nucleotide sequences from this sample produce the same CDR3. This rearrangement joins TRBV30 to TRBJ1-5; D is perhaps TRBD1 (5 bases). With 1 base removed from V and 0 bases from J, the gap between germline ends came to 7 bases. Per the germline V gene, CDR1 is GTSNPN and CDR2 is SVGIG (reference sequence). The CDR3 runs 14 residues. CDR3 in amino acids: CAWSAGGSNQPQHF. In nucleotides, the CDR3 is TGTGCCTGGAGTGCGGGGGGTAGCAATCAGCCCCAGCATTTT. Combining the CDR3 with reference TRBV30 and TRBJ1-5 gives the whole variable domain SQTIHQWPATLVQPVGSPLSLECTVEGTSNPNLYWYRQAAGRGLQLLFYSVGIGQISSEVPQNLSASRPQDRQFILSSKKLLLSDSGFYLCAWSAGGSNQPQHFGDGTRLSIL.

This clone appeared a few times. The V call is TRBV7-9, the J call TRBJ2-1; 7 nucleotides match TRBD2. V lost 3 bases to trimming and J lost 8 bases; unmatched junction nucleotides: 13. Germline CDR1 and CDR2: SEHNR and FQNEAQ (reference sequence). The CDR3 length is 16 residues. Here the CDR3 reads CASSLNRDYPWDEQFF. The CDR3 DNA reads TGTGCCAGCAGCTTGAACCGGGACTACCCCTGGGATGAGCAGTTCTTC. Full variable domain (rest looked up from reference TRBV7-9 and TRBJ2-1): DTGVSQNPRHKITKRGQNVTFRCDPISEHNRLYWYRQTLGQGPEFLTYFQNEAQLEKSRLLSDRFSAERPKGSFSTLEIQRTEQGDSAMYLCASSLNRDYPWDEQFFGPGTRLTVL.

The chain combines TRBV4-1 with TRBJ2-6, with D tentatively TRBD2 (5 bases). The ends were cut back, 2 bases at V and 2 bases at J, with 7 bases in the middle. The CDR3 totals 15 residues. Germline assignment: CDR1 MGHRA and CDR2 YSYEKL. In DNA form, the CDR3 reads TGCGCCAGCAGCCAAATCGGGGCTGGGGCCAACGTCCTGACTTTC. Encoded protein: CASSQIGAGANVLTF.

CDR3 DNA sequence: TGTGCCTGGACCTTAGACAGAATGAACACTGAAGCTTTCTTT. This encodes CAWTLDRMNTEAFF. The chain recombines TRBV30 with TRBJ1-1, with D possibly being TRBD1 (5 bases). The V end was cut by 4 bases, the J end by 0 bases, with 12 bases between. CDR1 and CDR2 (germline): GTSNPN, SVGIG (reference sequence). The CDR3 is 14 residues long.

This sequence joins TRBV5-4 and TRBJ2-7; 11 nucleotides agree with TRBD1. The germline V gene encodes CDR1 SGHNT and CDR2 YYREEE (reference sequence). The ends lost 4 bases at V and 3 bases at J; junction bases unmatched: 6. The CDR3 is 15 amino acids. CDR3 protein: CASSPWGQGDYEQYF. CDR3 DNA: TGTGCCAGCAGCCCGTGGGGACAGGGGGACTACGAGCAGTACTTC.

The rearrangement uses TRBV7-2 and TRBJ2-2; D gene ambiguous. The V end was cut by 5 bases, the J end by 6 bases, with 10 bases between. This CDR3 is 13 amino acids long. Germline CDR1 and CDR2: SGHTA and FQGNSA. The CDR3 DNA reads TGTGCCAGCAGCCGTCTAGTAGCCGGGGAGCTGTTTTTT. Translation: CASSRLVAGELFF.

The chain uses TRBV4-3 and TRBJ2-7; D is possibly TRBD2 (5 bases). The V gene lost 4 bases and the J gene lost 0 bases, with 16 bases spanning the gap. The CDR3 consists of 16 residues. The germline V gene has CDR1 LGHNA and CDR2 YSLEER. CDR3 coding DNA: TGCGCCAGCAGCCGGTGGACTCCTAGGACCTCCTACGAGCAGTACTTC. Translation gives CASSRWTPRTSYEQYF.

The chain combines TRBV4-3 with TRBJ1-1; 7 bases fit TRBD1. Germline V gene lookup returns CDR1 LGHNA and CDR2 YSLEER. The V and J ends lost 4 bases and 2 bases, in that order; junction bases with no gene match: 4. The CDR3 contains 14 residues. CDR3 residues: CASSRRTGNTEAFF. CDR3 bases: TGCGCCAGCAGCCGCCGGACAGGAAACACTGAAGCTTTCTTT.